Detailed here is one T cell receptor (beta chain). Its antigen remains unidentified. Donors were all healthy Caucasians. These data are taken from a study of identical twins. Study-level points and caveats: There was more out-of-frame TCR alpha sharing in monozygotic twins than models estimated. High-abundance cord blood beta clonotypes had fewer insertions; memory repertoires showed none.

Via MiXCR, TCRdb re-called the 5' RACE reads, giving one row per CDR3 protein. The sample consists of about 500,000 distinct CDR3 sequences, 13% to 15% of them appearing once. The CDR3 is 14 amino acids. The V end was cut by 0 bases, the J end by 0 bases, with 6 bases between. From germline, CDR1 is GTSNPN and CDR2 SVGIG (reference sequence). The same sample was also studied in work on yellow fever vaccine responses in identical twins.

This sequence joins TRBV30 and TRBJ2-1, with D hard to call. The receptor was isolated from a young woman in good health. Sequenced sample: CD4+ T cells sorted from blood. The CDR3 region is CAWSVQSSYNEQFF. The CDR3 region has the DNA TGTGCCTGGAGTGTACAGAGCTCCTACAATGAGCAGTTCTTC.